Following are 22 T cell receptor beta chains from one sample sequenced in a study of T cell responses to AZD1222 COVID-19 vaccine. Generated by immunoSEQ multiplex PCR, the TCRdb table keeps only in-frame clones and is missing some. The sample comprises 130,000 to 150,000 clones, over 85% of which are singletons, and 4.5% to 6.5% rests with the top ten. The sample consisted of peripheral blood, taken on day 0 of AZD1222 vaccination. These receptor sequences come from an adult in good health.

The CDR3 DNA follows: TGTGCCAGCACCGGGTTAGCGGGAGGAACCGGGGAGCTGTTTTTT. As protein: CASTGLAGGTGELFF. The chain is built from TRBV2 and TRBJ2-2, with TRBD2 matching 10 bases. With 7 bases clipped from V and 5 bases from J, the junction kept 7 bases outside the gene matches. The CDR3 contains 15 residues. Germline-derived CDR1 and CDR2 are SNHLY and FYNNEI.

This clone is labeled medium-sized. This chain uses TRBV19 with TRBJ2-1, with D perhaps TRBD1 or TRBD2 (5 bases each). Germline V gene lookup returns CDR1 LNHDA and CDR2 SQIVND (reference sequence). The length of the CDR3 is 16 residues. V was clipped by 6 bases and J by 1 base, with 16 bases between them. In DNA, the CDR3 is TGTGCCAGTAGCCTGGGGTGGGGGTCTTCCTACAATGAGCAGTTCTTC. It specifies CASSLGWGSSYNEQFF.

This clone was recorded once. The chain combines TRBV30 with TRBJ1-1, with 7 bases identical to TRBD1. Trimming removed 2 bases from V and 4 bases from J; junction bases left unmatched: 4. CDR3 length: 13 residues. In germline, CDR1 is GTSNPN, CDR2 SVGIG (reference sequence). Written as DNA, the CDR3 is TGTGCCTGGAGTAAGGGGGCCGGCACTGAAGCTTTCTTT. This translates into CAWSKGAGTEAFF. The whole variable domain, filled in from reference TRBV30 and TRBJ1-1, reads SQTIHQWPATLVQPVGSPLSLECTVEGTSNPNLYWYRQAAGRGLQLLFYSVGIGQISSEVPQNLSASRPQDRQFILSSKKLLLSDSGFYLCAWSKGAGTEAFFGQGTRLTVV.

This clone has more than one count but fewer than ten. The chain uses TRBV28 and TRBJ2-3; 7 bases line up with TRBD2. Germline CDR1 reads MDHEN; CDR2 reads SYDVKM. Trimming cost V 3 bases and J 2 bases; bases outside gene matches: 5. This CDR3 has 15 amino acids. The CDR3 reads CASSFTTSNTDTQYF. For the CDR3, the DNA is TGTGCCAGCAGTTTCACGACTAGCAACACAGATACGCAGTATTTT.

The J gene is TRBJ2-7, the V gene TRBV5-1; D remains unclear. V was clipped by 4 bases and J by 1 base, with 18 bases between them. Germline V lookup: CDR1 SGHRS, CDR2 YFSETQ. This CDR3 region has 16 residues. CDR3 nucleotide sequence: TGCGCCAGCAGCCCCGTGGGTGGACGCCCTTCCTACGAGCAGTACTTC. This translates into CASSPVGGRPSYEQYF.

The rearrangement links TRBV6-5 to TRBJ2-7; 7 nucleotides line up with TRBD2. CDR1 is MNHEY, CDR2 SVGAGI, per germline. The CDR3 extends over 13 amino acids. The J segment lost 2 bases and the V segment lost 11 bases, leaving 9 bases of the junction unmatched. CDR3 region: CACRRAGTYEQYF. Here the CDR3 DNA reads TGTGCCTGTCGAAGAGCGGGGACCTACGAGCAGTACTTC.

The rearrangement uses TRBV30 and TRBJ1-1; D is ambiguous. CDR1 and CDR2 (germline): GTSNPN, SVGIG (reference sequence). The CDR3 contains 14 residues. V lost 3 bases and J 0 bases, leaving 11 bases between the germline ends. This CDR3 is CAWRGSGVNTEAFF. CDR3 nucleotide sequence: TGTGCCTGGAGGGGGAGCGGAGTGAACACTGAAGCTTTCTTT.

This clone was seen only a few times. CDR3 region: CATSRDLNGDTQYF. CDR3 in DNA: TGTGCCACCAGCAGAGATCTCAATGGGGATACGCAGTATTTT. This chain links TRBV15 with TRBJ2-3; D is unresolved. This CDR3 spans 14 amino acids. Germline V gene lookup returns CDR1 LNHNV and CDR2 YYDKDF (reference sequence). Trimming shortened V by 0 bases and J by 6 bases, and 10 bases separated the two germline ends.

This clone was seen once. The V call is TRBV30, the J call TRBJ1-1, with 8 positions matching TRBD1. The V segment lost 2 bases and the J segment 1 base; nucleotides outside the gene matches: 3. This CDR3 contains 14 residues. The germline gives CDR1 GTSNPN, CDR2 SVGIG (reference sequence). The CDR3: CAWSTDRENTEAFF. CDR3 DNA: TGTGCCTGGAGTACGGACAGGGAGAACACTGAAGCTTTCTTT.

This rearrangement joins TRBV7-6 to TRBJ2-1; TRBD2 agrees at 11 bases. V was pared by 4 bases and J by 1 base, with 0 bases of the junction left unmatched. The CDR3 length is 15 residues. Germline V lookup: CDR1 SGHVS, CDR2 FNYEAQ. Written as DNA, the CDR3 is TGTGCCAGCAGCTCTAGCGGGAGGTCCTACAATGAGCAGTTCTTC. It encodes CASSSSGRSYNEQFF.

This chain connects TRBV6-5 to TRBJ1-4; D unresolved. The ends were cut back, 6 bases at V and 2 bases at J, with 10 bases in the middle. Germline CDR1 and CDR2: MNHEY and SVGAGI. The CDR3 is 14 amino acids. The CDR3 loop reads CASRPQITNEKLFF. The DNA of the CDR3 is TGTGCCAGCAGACCACAGATTACTAATGAAAAACTGTTTTTT.

This chain uses TRBV12-3 or TRBV12-4 with TRBJ1-1; D gene ambiguous. Trimming took 2 bases from V and 5 from J, leaving 9 bases between them. The CDR3 covers 13 residues. CDR3 DNA: TGTGCCAGCAGTTTACTAGGTGCGACTGAAGCTTTCTTT. It is translated as CASSLLGATEAFF.

Turning to this clone: Compared with germline, one end of the junction differs, possibly owing to a read error. V and J are TRBV11-2 and TRBJ2-7, with D maybe TRBD1 (6 bases). The length of the CDR3 is 15 residues. Looked up from germline, CDR1 is SGHAT and CDR2 is FQNNGV. The CDR3 region is CASSLGGHSSHEQYF. The CDR3 nucleotides are TGTGCCAGCAGCTTAGGGGGACACAGCTCCCACGAGCAGTACTTC.

The chain is built from TRBV30 and TRBJ2-7; no clear D gene. V lost 4 bases to trimming and J lost 3 bases, with 10 bases between them. There are 12 residues in the CDR3. The germline V gene has CDR1 GTSNPN and CDR2 SVGIG (reference sequence). This chain's CDR3 is CAWNSLGYEQYF. In DNA form, the CDR3 reads TGTGCCTGGAACAGTTTGGGCTACGAGCAGTACTTC.

Details on this clone: A junction boundary mismatches the germline segment, possibly from a read error. The chain joins TRBV7-7 to TRBJ1-4; a possible D gene is TRBD1 (5 bases). The CDR3 extends over 16 amino acids. CDR1 SSHAT and CDR2 FNYEAQ come from the germline V gene (reference sequence). In DNA, the CDR3 is TGTGCTAGCAGCCAGCTGGGGGGGGCAACTAATGAAAAACTGTTTTTT. Protein sequence: CASSQLGGATNEKLFF.

The chain uses TRBV4-3 and TRBJ2-5; 9 bases map to TRBD2. V lost 8 bases to trimming and J lost 4 bases; unmatched junction nucleotides: 11. The V gene's germline CDR1 is LGHNA and CDR2 YSLEER. This CDR3 comprises 15 residues. The CDR3 sequence is CASAQGREGAETQYF. The CDR3 DNA follows: TGCGCCAGCGCCCAGGGGCGGGAGGGGGCAGAGACCCAGTACTTC.

The genes are TRBV5-4 and TRBJ2-2, with D unresolved. The ends were cut back, 5 bases at V and 3 bases at J, with 11 bases in the middle. The CDR3 runs to 14 residues. Per germline, CDR1 SGHNT and CDR2 YYREEE (reference sequence). The CDR3: CASRQGSHTGELFF. The CDR3 DNA follows: TGTGCCAGCAGGCAAGGCTCCCACACCGGGGAGCTGTTTTTT.

There are many counts of this clone. This chain connects TRBV7-9 to TRBJ1-2, with a tentative D call TRBD1 (6 bases). V lost 3 bases, J lost 5 bases, and 10 bases lay in between. Germline V gene data show CDR1 as SEHNR and CDR2 as FQNEAQ (reference sequence). The CDR3 is 13 residues long. CDR3 in DNA: TGTGCCAGCAGCTTTAGCCAGGGGTATGGCTACACCTTC. Protein sequence: CASSFSQGYGYTF.

J is TRBJ1-6 and V is TRBV2; possibly TRBD1 for D (6 bases). CDR1 is SNHLY and CDR2 is FYNNEI in the germline V gene. CDR3 size: 12 residues. Trimming pared 7 bases from V and 16 bases from J, leaving 17 bases between. CDR3 nucleotides: TGTGCCAGCACCACCACAGGGAATTGGCTCCACTTT. Protein product: CASTTTGNWLHF.

The chain joins TRBV29-1 to TRBJ2-3; D is unclear. The CDR3 loop spans 13 amino acids. Trimming removed 4 bases from V and 2 bases from J, with 10 bases in between. Germline lookup yields CDR1 SQVTM and CDR2 ANQGSEA. In DNA form, the CDR3 reads TGCAGCGTTGCCTACGGGTTCACAGATACGCAGTATTTT. Translated, it gives CSVAYGFTDTQYF.

V gene TRBV2 combines with J gene TRBJ2-2, with D possibly TRBD2 on 5 matching bases. The CDR3 length is 15 residues. The germline V gene has CDR1 SNHLY and CDR2 FYNNEI. The V end was cut by 7 bases, the J end by 3 bases, with 15 bases between. The CDR3 nucleotides read TGTGCCAGCATGAAGGACTTCACGGACACCGGGGAGCTGTTTTTT. The encoded protein is CASMKDFTDTGELFF.

The gene calls are TRBV5-8 and TRBJ1-1; 7 nucleotides line up with TRBD1. Per the germline V gene, CDR1 is SGHTS and CDR2 is YDEGEE. With V trimmed by 4 bases and J by 4 bases, 4 bases remained unmatched. The CDR3 is 13 amino acids. The CDR3 here is CASSQGGPTEAFF. The DNA of the CDR3 is TGTGCCAGCAGCCAGGGGGGTCCCACTGAAGCTTTCTTT.